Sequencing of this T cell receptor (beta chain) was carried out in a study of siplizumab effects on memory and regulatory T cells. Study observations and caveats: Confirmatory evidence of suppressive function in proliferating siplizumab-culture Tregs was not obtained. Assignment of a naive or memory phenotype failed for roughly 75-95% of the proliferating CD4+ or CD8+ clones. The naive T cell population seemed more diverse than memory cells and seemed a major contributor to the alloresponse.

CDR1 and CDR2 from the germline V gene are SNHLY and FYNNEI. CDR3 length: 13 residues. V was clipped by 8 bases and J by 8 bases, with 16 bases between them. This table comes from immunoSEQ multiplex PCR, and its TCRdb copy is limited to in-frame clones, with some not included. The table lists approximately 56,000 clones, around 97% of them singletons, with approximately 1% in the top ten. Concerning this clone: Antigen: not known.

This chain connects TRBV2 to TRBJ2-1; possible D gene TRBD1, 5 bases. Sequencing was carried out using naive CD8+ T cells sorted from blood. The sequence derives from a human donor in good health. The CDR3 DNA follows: TGTGCCAGCTTCGCTCTGGGGCTGGATGAGCAGTTCTTC. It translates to CASFALGLDEQFF.